This T cell receptor beta chain stems from a study of shared clonotypes between healthy human individuals. Investigators spread the genomic DNA of each subset evenly over several immunoSEQ plates. Assay: immunoSEQ multiplex PCR; the TCRdb copy retains only in-frame clones and omits some. The sample shows millions of clones, over 90% of them seen only once. Germline assignment: CDR1 SNHLY and CDR2 FYNNEI. This CDR3 contains 15 residues. Trimming stripped 3 bases from V and 4 bases from J, with 15 bases between. The sample taken for sequencing was naive CD4+ T cells from PBMCs. Subset reported: CD45RA+ positively selected. The clonotype comes from a man aged 18 to 29 in good health. Some clones in this sample may be carry-over from other donors' samples. This chain uses TRBV2 with TRBJ2-5; possibly TRBD1 for D (5 bases). CDR3 region: CASSEFSGAVETQYF. The CDR3 DNA reads TGTGCCAGCAGTGAGTTTTCTGGGGCAGTAGAGACCCAGTACTTC.